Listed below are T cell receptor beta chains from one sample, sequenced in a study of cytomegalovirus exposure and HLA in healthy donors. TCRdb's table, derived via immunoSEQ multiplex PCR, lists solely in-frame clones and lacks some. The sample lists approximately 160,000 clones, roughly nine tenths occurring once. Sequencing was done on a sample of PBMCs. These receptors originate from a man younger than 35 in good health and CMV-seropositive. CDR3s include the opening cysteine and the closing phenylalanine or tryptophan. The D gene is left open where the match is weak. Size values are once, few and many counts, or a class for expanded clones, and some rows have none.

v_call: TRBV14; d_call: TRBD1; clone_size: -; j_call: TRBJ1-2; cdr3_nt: TGTGCCAGCAGCCAAGCAGGGGGCGCTTACTATGGCTACACCTTC; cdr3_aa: CASSQAGGAYYGYTF
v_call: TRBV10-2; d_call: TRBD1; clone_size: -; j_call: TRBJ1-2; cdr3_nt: TGCGCCAGCCGGTACAGGGGCGGCTACACCTTC; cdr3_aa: CASRYRGGYTF
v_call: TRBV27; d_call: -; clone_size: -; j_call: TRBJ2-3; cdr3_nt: TGTGCCAGCCAAAGATTGGGCGTGCAGTATTTT; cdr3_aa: CASQRLGVQYF
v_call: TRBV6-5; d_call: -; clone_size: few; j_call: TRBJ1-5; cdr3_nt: TGTGCCCGCGACGGGTCCCGTCAGCCCCAGCATTTT; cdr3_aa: CARDGSRQPQHF
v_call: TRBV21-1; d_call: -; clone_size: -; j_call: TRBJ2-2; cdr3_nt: TGTGCCAGCAGCGCCCGTTCGACCGAAGGGGACACCGGGGAGCTGTTTTTT; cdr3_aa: CASSARSTEGDTGELFF
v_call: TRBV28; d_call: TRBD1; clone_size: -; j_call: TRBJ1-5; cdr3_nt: TGTGCCAGCAGGCCCCTGGACAGGGAAAATCAGCCCCAGCATTTT; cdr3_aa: CASRPLDRENQPQHF
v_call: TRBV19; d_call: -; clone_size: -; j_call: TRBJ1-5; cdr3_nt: TGTGCCAGTAGTAGCCAGGGAGGGCAGCCCCAGCATTTT; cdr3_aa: CASSSQGGQPQHF
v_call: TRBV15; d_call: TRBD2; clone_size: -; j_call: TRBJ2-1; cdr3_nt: TGTGCCACCAGCAGTAGCGGGAGCTCCTACAATGAGCAGTTCTTC; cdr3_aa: CATSSSGSSYNEQFF
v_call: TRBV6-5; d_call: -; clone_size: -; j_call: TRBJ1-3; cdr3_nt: TGTGCCAGCAGTTACTCGGGGGCGCAGGGAAACACCATATATTTT; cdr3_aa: CASSYSGAQGNTIYF
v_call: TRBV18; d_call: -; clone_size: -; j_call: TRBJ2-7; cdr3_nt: TGTGCCAGCTCACCCAGAGGAACCTACGAGCAGTACTTC; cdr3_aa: CASSPRGTYEQYF
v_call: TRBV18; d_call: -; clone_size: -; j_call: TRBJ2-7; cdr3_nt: TGTGCCAGCTCTCCGGGACAAGCTTCCTACGAGCAGTACTTC; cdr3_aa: CASSPGQASYEQYF
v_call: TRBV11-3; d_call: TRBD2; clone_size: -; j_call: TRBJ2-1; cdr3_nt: TGTGCCAGCAGCTATGTGGTCGCGCGGGAGGAGGGCGAGCAGTTCTTC; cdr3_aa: CASSYVVAREEGEQFF
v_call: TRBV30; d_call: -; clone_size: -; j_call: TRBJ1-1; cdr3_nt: TGTGCCTGGAGTTACGGCGGGGGTCGGGATGAAGCTTTCTTT; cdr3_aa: CAWSYGGGRDEAFF
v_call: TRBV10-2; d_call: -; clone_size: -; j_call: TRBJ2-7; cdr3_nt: TGCGCCAGCAGCGCCGGGACTTCACTCTACGAGCAGTACTTC; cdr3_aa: CASSAGTSLYEQYF
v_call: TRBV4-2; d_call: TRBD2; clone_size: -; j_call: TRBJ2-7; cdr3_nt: TGTGCCAGCAGCCAAAAACTAGCGGGAGGGTACGAGCAGTACTTC; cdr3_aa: CASSQKLAGGYEQYF
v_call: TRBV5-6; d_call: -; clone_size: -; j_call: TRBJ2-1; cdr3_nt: TGTGCCAGCAGCTTTGACTATAGCTCCTACAATGAGCAGTTCTTC; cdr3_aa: CASSFDYSSYNEQFF
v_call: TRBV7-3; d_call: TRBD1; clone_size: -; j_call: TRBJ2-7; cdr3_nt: TGTGCCAGCAGCTTTGACAGGGGAACTGTCTACGAGCAGTACTTC; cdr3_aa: CASSFDRGTVYEQYF
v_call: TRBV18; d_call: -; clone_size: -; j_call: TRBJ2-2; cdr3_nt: TGTGCCAGCTCACCACCCGGTTGGGCGGACAGATTCACCGGGGAGCTGTTTTTT; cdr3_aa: CASSPPGWADRFTGELFF
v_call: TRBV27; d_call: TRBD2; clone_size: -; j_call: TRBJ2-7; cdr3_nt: TGTGCCAGCAGTCCGACAGCGGGAGACTTCTACGAGCAGTACTTC; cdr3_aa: CASSPTAGDFYEQYF
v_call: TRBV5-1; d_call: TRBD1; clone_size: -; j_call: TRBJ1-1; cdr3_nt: TGCGCCAGCAGCATGGGACAGTCGAACACTGAAGCTTTCTTT; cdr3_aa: CASSMGQSNTEAFF
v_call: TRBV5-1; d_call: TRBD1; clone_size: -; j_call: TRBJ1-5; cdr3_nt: TGCGCCAGCAGCGTGACAGGGGATAGCAATCAGCCCCAGCATTTT; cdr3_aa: CASSVTGDSNQPQHF
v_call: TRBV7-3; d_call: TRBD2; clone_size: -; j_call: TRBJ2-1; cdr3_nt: TGTGCCAGCAGCTTACAAGCGGGAGGGACCTACAATGAGCAGTTCTTC; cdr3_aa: CASSLQAGGTYNEQFF
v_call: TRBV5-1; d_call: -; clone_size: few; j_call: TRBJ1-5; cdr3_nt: TGCGCCAGCAGCTTGGTCGGGGGTAATCAGCCCCAGCATTTT; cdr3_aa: CASSLVGGNQPQHF
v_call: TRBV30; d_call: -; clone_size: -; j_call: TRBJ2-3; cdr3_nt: TGTGCCTGGAGTGCCGAAGACAGAAAGGGGAGCACAGATACGCAGTATTTT; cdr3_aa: CAWSAEDRKGSTDTQYF
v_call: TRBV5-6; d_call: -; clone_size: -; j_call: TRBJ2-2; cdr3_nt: TGTGCCAGCAGCTTGGGTAGCGGCACCGGGGAGCTGTTTTTT; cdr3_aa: CASSLGSGTGELFF
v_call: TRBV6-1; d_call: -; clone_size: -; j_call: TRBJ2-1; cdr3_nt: TGTGCCAGCAGTGTAGGCCAGGTCAAGGAGCAGTTCTTC; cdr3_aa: CASSVGQVKEQFF
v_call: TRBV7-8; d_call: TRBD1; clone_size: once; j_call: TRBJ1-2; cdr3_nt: TGTGCCAGCAGCGGTGGGACAGGGGGGAATGGCTACACCTTC; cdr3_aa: CASSGGTGGNGYTF
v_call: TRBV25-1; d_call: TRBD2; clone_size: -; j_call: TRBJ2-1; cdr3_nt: TGTGCCAGCAGTGATACTAGCGGGGGCCCGACGACCTACAATGAGCAGTTCTTC; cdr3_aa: CASSDTSGGPTTYNEQFF
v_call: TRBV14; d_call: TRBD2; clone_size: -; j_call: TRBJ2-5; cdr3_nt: TGTGCCAGCAGCCAAGGAAGAGCGGGGTTCCAAGAGACCCAGTACTTC; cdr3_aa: CASSQGRAGFQETQYF
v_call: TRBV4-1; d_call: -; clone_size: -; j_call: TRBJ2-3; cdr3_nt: TGCGCCAGCAGCCATCGTAGCACAGATACGCAGTATTTT; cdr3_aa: CASSHRSTDTQYF
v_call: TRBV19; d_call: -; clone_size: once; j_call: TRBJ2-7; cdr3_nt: TGTGCCAGTAGTATTGTGAAGGGGGTATACGAGCAGTACTTC; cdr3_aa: CASSIVKGVYEQYF
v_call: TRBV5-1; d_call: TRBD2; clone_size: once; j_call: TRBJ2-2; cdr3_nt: TGCGCCAGCAGCCCTAGGACTAGCGGGAAGTTGACCAACACCGGGGAGCTGTTTTTT; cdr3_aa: CASSPRTSGKLTNTGELFF
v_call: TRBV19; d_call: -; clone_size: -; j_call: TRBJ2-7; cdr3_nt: TGTGCCAGTAGTAACACCGGGGAGTACGAGCAGTACTTC; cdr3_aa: CASSNTGEYEQYF
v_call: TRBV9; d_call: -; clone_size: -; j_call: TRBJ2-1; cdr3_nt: TGTGCCAGCAGCGTAGATGGCGACAGACTAGTCAATGAGCAGTTCTTC; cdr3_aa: CASSVDGDRLVNEQFF
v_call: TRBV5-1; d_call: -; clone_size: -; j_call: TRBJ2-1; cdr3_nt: TGCGCCAGCAGCTTGGAGGGGGGACTATCCTACAATGAGCAGTTCTTC; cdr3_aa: CASSLEGGLSYNEQFF
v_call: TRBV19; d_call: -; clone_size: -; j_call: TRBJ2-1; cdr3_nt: TGTGCCAGTAGTACCCCCCGGCGGGATCGCTACAATGAGCAGTTCTTC; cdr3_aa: CASSTPRRDRYNEQFF
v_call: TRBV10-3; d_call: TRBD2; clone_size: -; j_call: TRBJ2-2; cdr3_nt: TGTGCCTTGGCCGGGACTAGCTCCGGGGAGCTGTTTTTT; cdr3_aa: CALAGTSSGELFF
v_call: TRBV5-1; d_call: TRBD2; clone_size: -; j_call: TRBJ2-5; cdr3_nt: TGCGCCAGCAGCTTCCCCTTGATGGCGGGAGGCCGGGAGACCCAGTACTTC; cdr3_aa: CASSFPLMAGGRETQYF
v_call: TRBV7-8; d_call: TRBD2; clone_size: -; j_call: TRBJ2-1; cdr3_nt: TGTGCCAGCAGCTTAACCCGGACTAGCGGGATCAATGAGCAGTTCTTC; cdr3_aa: CASSLTRTSGINEQFF
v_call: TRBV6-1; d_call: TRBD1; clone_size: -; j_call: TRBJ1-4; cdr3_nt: TGTGCCAGCAGTGATGGACAGGGAGGCGAAAAACTGTTTTTT; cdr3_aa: CASSDGQGGEKLFF
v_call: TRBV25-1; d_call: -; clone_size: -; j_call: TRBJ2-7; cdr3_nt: TGTGCCAGCAGTGAACCAGGATCCTACGAGCAGTACTTC; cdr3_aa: CASSEPGSYEQYF
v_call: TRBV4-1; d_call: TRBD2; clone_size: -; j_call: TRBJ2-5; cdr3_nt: TGCGCCAGCAGCCAAGTTATGCGGGAGAGGGCGGAGACCCAGTACTTC; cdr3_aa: CASSQVMRERAETQYF